This TCR beta chain was sequenced for a study of radiation and T cells in renal cell carcinoma (dated by TCRdb to the early 2020s). With regard to the full study: Samples were obtained from a clinical trial, in which 15 Gy stereotactic body radiation therapy was delivered to primary renal cell carcinomas and nephrectomy was performed 4 weeks later. In total, some 50 samples, comprising 26 tumors and some 27 peripheral blood samples, were subjected to TCR beta sequencing. A total of 4 million to 5 million unique CDR3 nucleotide sequences, encoding 2.5 million to 3 million unique CDR3 amino acid sequences, were found across all 50 or so samples. Findings and caveats that apply to the study as a whole: An increase in top tumor clonotypes in blood was observed from baseline to 2 weeks post-radiation, followed by contraction by 4 weeks, which was taken to suggest transient expansion of tumor-resident clones. Dynamics of the blood repertoire were not tracked past 4 weeks after treatment. Effects of radiation dose or scheduling on the TCR repertoire could not be addressed with the single-armed trial design. Because pretreatment tumor biopsies were not available, the study could not determine whether clonotypes were already present within the tumor at baseline.

TCR beta libraries were generated from genomic DNA with the immunoSEQ kit, following the manufacturer's recommendations. For library preparation, a first multiplex PCR was performed with proprietary primers, followed by a second PCR in which unique barcodes were added, and bead cleanups were performed after each round. Each sample batch included a kit-provided positive control reaction and a negative control reaction. The final libraries were assessed on an Agilent 4200 TapeStation D1000 ScreenTape, pooled by volume, and quantified by qPCR. Sequencing was performed on an Illumina NextSeq500 using a MidOutput 150-cycle cartridge, with 156 Read1 cycles, 15 Index1 cycles, and the kit custom primers. The pooled library was loaded at 1.0 pM, and approximately 19% PhiX control was spiked in. For the original study's pipeline: The vendor-processed data were analyzed in R, and a clonotype was defined as all T cells that share the same CDR3 nucleotide sequence. In the clone abundance analyses, frequencies were normalized to the 10,000 most abundant clones in each sample. Public T cell clones, averaging fewer than five per sample, were removed before analysis. Tumor-enriched clonotypes and baseline blood-enriched clonotypes were defined as those with an abundance difference of at least 32-fold between compartments. Clonotypes expanded or contracted between blood time points were identified with a beta-binomial differential abundance model. Similarity between tumor and blood repertoires was quantified using the Baroni-Urbani and Buser coefficient, and groups were compared with two-tailed Wilcoxon tests in R. Drawn from immuneACCESS, this table holds only the in-frame rearrangements with V and J called that TCRdb kept. Clones are partly lost; checked studies trace under half to an unresolved V gene and leave the rest unexplained. The DNA gave D and trimming, while V, J and clone size come from that table. The sample has about 130,000 clones on record, about four fifths of them singletons. Together, the top ten hold 5.8% of the sample.

V loses 5 bases at its end and J loses 0 bases; junction bases beyond the gene matches: 10. The CDR3, cysteine through phenylalanine, is 16 amino acids long. CDR3 DNA only is kept here, 48 bases in frame from base 1. CDR1 and CDR2, per the germline V gene, are SGHRS and YFSETQ. Explained via the paper, the time point label denotes: blood 2 weeks post-SBRT. Per the publication, the treatment or condition label means: 15 Gy SBRT to primary tumor, nephrectomy 4 weeks later. To follow tumor-enriched clonotypes, serial peripheral blood was collected from radiation-treated patients at baseline and at 2 weeks and 4 weeks after SBRT. Every patient had renal cell carcinoma of clear cell pathology. Genomic DNA for TCR sequencing was prepared using the QIAamp DNA Blood Mini Kit (Qiagen). Samples were included in the analyses only if all quality control checks were passed. As to this clone: This clone's antigen is unknown. The input lacks base qualities; no much larger clone sits a single base away.

The chain couples TRBV5-1 to TRBJ1-2; TRBD1 agrees with 7 junctional bases. The receptor comes from a man aged 50 or older with renal cell carcinoma. Specimen: blood, collected from a patient whose treatment included radiotherapy and nephrectomy. The CDR3 is CASSLGQALANYGYTF. The DNA sequence reads TGCGCCAGCAGTCTTGGACAGGCCCTCGCTAACTATGGCTACACCTTC. Extended through the reference TRBV5-1 and TRBJ1-2 proteins, this CDR3 yields the full variable domain: KAGVTQTPRYLIKTRGQQVTLSCSPISGHRSVSWYQQTPGQGLQFLFEYFSETQRNKGNFPGRFSGRQFSNSRSEMNVSTLELGDSALYLCASSLGQALANYGYTFGSGTRLTVV.